The clone carrying this T cell receptor (beta chain) has more than one count but fewer than ten. Its antigen remains unidentified. This sample was included in a study of cytomegalovirus exposure and HLA in healthy donors. Healthy donors of bone marrow made up the group. The PCR ran on 60 Vbeta and 13 Jbeta primers. Data came from immunoSEQ multiplex PCR; TCRdb stores just in-frame clones and leaves some out. The profile covers 100,000 to 150,000 clones, with about four fifths appearing a single time and over 0.9% taken by the ten largest. Notes on the study in general: Most TCR beta V segments were productive about 90% or about 30% of the time in an earlier analysis. The study reported that TCR beta sequences accurately predicted HLA-A and HLA-B alleles in most subjects.

The CDR3 has 12 amino acids. Germline V gene data show CDR1 as SGHTS and CDR2 as YDEGEE. V shed 0 bases and J shed 10 bases, with 10 bases lying between them. Sequences were obtained from PBMCs. This clonotype was sampled from a human donor in good health. The V call is TRBV5-8, the J call TRBJ1-1; D remains unclear. CDR3 DNA: TGTGCCAGCAGCTTGGTTCGCCCGGGAGCTTTCTTT. Translated: CASSLVRPGAFF.